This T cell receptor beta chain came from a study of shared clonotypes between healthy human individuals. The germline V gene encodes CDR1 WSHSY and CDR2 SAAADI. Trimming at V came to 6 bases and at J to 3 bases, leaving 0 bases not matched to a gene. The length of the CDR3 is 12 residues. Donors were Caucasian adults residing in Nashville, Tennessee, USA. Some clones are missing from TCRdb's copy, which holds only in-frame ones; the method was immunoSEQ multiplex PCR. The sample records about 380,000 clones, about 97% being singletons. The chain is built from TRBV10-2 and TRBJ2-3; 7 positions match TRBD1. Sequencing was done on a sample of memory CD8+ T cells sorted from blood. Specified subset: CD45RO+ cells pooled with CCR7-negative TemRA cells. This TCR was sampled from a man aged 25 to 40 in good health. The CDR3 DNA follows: TGCGCCAGCAGGGGACAGACAGATACGCAGTATTTT. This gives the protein CASRGQTDTQYF.